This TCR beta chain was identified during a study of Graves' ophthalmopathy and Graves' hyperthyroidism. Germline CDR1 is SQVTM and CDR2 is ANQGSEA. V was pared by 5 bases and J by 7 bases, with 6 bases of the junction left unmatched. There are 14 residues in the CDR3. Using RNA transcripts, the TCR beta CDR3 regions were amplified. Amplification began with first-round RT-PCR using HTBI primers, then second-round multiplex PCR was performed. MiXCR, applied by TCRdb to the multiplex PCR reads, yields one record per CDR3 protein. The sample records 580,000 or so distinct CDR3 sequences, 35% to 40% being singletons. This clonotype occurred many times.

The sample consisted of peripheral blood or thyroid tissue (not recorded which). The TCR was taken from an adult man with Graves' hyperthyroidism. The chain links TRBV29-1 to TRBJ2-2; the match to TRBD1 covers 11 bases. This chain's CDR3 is CSVRTGGGVGELFF. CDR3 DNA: TGCAGCGTTCGGACAGGGGGCGGGGTCGGGGAGCTGTTTTTT.